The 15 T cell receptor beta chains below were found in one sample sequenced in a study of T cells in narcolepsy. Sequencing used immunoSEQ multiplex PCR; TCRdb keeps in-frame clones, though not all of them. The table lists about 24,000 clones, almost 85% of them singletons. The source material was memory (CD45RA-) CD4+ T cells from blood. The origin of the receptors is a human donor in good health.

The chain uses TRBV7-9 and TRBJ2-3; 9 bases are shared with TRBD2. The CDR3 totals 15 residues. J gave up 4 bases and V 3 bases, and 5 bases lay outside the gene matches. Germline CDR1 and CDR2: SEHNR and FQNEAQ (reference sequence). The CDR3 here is CASSLAGGPPDTQYF. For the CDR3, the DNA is TGTGCCAGCAGCTTGGCGGGAGGGCCCCCAGATACGCAGTATTTT.

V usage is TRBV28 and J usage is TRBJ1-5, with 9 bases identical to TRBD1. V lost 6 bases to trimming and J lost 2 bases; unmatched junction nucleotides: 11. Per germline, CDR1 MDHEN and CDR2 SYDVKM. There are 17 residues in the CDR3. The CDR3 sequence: CASRGGTGPGGNQPQHF. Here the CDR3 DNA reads TGTGCCAGCAGGGGGGGGACAGGGCCGGGAGGCAATCAGCCCCAGCATTTT. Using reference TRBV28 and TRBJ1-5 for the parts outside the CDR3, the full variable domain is DVKVTQSSRYLVKRTGEKVFLECVQDMDHENMFWYRQDPGLGLRLIYFSYDVKMKEKGDIPEGYSVSREKKERFSLILESASTNQTSMYLCASRGGTGPGGNQPQHFGDGTRLSIL.

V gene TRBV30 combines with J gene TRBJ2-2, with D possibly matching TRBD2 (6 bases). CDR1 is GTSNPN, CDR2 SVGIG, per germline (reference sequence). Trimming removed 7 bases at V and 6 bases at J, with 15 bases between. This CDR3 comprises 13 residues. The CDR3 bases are TGTGCCTTCGGGACTCCCTGGTCCGGGGAGCTGTTTTTT. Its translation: CAFGTPWSGELFF. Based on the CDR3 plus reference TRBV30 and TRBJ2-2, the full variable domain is SQTIHQWPATLVQPVGSPLSLECTVEGTSNPNLYWYRQAAGRGLQLLFYSVGIGQISSEVPQNLSASRPQDRQFILSSKKLLLSDSGFYLCAFGTPWSGELFFGEGSRLTVL.

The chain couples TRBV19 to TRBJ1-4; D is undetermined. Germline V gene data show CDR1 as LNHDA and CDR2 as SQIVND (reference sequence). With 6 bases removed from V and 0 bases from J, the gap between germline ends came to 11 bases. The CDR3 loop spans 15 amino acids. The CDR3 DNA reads TGTGCCAGTAGAACGGACCATGCAACTAATGAAAAACTGTTTTTT. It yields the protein CASRTDHATNEKLFF.

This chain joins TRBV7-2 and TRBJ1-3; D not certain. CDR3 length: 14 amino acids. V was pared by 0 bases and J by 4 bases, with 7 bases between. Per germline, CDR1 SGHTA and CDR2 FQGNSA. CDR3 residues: CASSLARRGNTIYF. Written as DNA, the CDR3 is TGTGCCAGCAGCTTAGCGCGAAGGGGAAACACCATATATTTT.

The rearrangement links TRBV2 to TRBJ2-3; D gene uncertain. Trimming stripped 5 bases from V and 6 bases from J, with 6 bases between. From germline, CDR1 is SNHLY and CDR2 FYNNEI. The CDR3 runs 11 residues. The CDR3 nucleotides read TGTGCCAGCAGTTATAAGGATACGCAGTATTTT. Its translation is CASSYKDTQYF.

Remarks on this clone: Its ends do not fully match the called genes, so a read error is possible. CDR3 residues: CTSSLDGFGVVEAFF. In nucleotides, the CDR3 is TGTACCAGCAGCTTGGATGGGTTCGGAGTTGTTGAAGCTTTCTTT. The J gene is TRBJ1-1, the V gene TRBV5-6; no definite D call. This CDR3 is built from 15 residues. Germline lookup yields CDR1 SGHDT and CDR2 YYEEEE.

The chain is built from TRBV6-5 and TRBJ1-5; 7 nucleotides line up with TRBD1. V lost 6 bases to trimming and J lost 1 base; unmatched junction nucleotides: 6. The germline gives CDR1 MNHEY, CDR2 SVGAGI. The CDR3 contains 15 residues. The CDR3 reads CASRNSGQSNQPQHF. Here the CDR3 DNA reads TGTGCCAGCAGAAACTCGGGACAGAGCAATCAGCCCCAGCATTTT.

CDR3 DNA: TGCGCCAGCAGCCCACCTGTGGAGGACAGGGAGTCCTATGGCTACACCTTC. The encoded protein is CASSPPVEDRESYGYTF. This chain links TRBV5-1 with TRBJ1-2; 8 bases are a match to TRBD1. From germline, CDR1 is SGHRS and CDR2 YFSETQ. CDR3 length: 17 amino acids. Losses at the gene ends were 4 bases for V and 4 bases for J; bases not matched to a gene: 15.

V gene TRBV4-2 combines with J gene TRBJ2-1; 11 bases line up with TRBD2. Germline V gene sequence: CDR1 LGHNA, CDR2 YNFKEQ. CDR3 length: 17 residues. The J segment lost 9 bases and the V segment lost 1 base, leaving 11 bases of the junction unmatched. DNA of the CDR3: TGTGCCAGCAGCCAAGGTGGTTTAGCGGGAGGGGGGAGTGAGCAGTTCTTC. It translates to CASSQGGLAGGGSEQFF.

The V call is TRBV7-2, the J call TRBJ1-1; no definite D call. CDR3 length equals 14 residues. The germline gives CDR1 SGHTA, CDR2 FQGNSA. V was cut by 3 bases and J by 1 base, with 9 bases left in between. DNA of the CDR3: TGTGCCAGCAGCTTGCTAAGTGGGAACACTGAAGCTTTCTTT. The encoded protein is CASSLLSGNTEAFF.

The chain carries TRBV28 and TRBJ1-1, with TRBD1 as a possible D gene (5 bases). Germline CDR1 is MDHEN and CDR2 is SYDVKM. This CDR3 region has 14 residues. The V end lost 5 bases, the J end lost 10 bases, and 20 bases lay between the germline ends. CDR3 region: CASSPPGTGRGAFF. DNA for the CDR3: TGTGCCAGCAGTCCCCCGGGGACTGGACGGGGAGCTTTCTTT.

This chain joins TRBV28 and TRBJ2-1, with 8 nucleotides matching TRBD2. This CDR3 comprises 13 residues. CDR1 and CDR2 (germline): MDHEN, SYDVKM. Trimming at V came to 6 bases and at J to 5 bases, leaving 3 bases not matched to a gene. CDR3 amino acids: CASRLAVNNEQFF. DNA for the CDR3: TGTGCCAGCAGACTAGCGGTTAACAATGAGCAGTTCTTC.

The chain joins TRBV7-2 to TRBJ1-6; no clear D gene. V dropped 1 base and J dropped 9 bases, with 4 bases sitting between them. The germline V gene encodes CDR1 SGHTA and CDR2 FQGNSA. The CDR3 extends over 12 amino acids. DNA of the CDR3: TGTGCCAGCAGCTTAGGGGGTTCACCCCTCCACTTT. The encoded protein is CASSLGGSPLHF.

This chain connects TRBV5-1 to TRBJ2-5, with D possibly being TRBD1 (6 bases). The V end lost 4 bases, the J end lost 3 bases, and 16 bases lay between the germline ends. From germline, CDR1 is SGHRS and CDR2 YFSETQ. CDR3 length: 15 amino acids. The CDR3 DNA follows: TGCGCCAGCAGCCTAACAGGGAGAGTAGAAGAGACCCAGTACTTC. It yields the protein CASSLTGRVEETQYF.